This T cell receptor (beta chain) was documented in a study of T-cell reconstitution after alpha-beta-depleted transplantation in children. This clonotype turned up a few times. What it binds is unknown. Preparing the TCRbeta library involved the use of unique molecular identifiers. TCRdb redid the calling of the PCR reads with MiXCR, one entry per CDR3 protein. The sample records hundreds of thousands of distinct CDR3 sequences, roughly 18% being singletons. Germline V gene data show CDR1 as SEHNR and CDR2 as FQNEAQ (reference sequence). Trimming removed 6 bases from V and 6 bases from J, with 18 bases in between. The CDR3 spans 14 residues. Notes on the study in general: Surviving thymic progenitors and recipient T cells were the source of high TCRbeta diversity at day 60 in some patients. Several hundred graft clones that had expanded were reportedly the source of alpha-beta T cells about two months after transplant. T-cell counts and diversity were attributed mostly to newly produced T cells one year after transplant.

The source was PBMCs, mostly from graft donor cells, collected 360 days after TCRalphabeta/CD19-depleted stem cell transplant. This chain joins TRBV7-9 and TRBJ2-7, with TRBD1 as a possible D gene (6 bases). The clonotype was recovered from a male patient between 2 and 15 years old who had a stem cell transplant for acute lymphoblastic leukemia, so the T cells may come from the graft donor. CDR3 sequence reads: CASSEGQGTSEQYF. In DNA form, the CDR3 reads TGTGCCAGCAGTGAGGGCCAGGGGACCAGCGAGCAGTACTTC.